This note documents a single T cell receptor (beta chain) sequence. Per germline, CDR1 KGHSH and CDR2 LQKENI. The CDR3 is 13 residues long. Between the trimmed V and J ends, which lost 3 bases and 5 bases, there was a span of 8 bases. This entry is derived from a study of blood T cell repertoires in COVID-19. Study-wide background: The study drew acute and convalescent COVID-19 samples from the United States, Italy and Spain. T cells, B-cell-depleted T cells, or PBMCs provided the cDNA or gDNA that served as material.

In the authors' methods: Amplified reference gene primers provided the basis for estimating nucleated cell counts. Data came from immunoSEQ multiplex PCR; TCRdb stores just in-frame clones and leaves some out. V, J and clone size derive from that table, while D and trimming were established from the DNA sequence. Among 360,000 or so clones listed, approximately 89% were seen once. The specimen sequenced was peripheral blood. The chain uses TRBV18 and TRBJ1-5; tentatively, D is TRBD1 (5 bases). This TCR derives from a woman aged 55-70 years with COVID-19, enrolled during active disease. The CDR3 region is CASSPSGYQPQHF. CDR3 DNA: TGTGCCAGCTCACCTTCAGGGTATCAGCCCCAGCATTTT. The variable domain in full, completed from reference TRBV18 and TRBJ1-5, reads NAGVMQNPRHLVRRRGQEARLRCSPMKGHSHVYWYRQLPEEGLKFMVYLQKENIIDESGMPKERFSAEFPKEGPSILRIQQVVRGDSAAYFCASSPSGYQPQHFGDGTRLSIL.